The rows below give T cell receptor beta chains drawn from one sample of a study of cytomegalovirus exposure and HLA in healthy donors. The table came from immunoSEQ multiplex PCR; TCRdb's copy has only in-frame clones and leaves some out. The sample lists about 150,000 clones; approximately 81% were seen once. Specimen: PBMCs. These TCRs come from a man between 18 and 29 years old in good health and CMV-seronegative. Both conserved end residues are part of each CDR3. The order of the fields is clone size, D gene, V gene, J gene, CDR3 protein, CDR3 DNA. A D gene is named only where the DNA matches it firmly. Clone size is given for some rows only: seen once, a few or many times, or a class if the clone is expanded.

>.|.|TRBV13|TRBJ2-5
CASSLEPRETQYF
TGTGCCAGCAGCTTAGAACCCCGGGAGACCCAGTACTTC
>.|.|TRBV6-5|TRBJ1-1
CASSYSGSPNTEAFF
TGTGCCAGCAGTTACTCGGGCAGCCCCAACACTGAAGCTTTCTTT
>.|TRBD2|TRBV4-1|TRBJ2-1
CASSQGLAGSYNEQFF
TGCGCCAGCAGCCAAGGGCTAGCGGGCTCCTACAATGAGCAGTTCTTC
>.|.|TRBV7-9|TRBJ2-3
CASSLEGFTDTQYF
TGTGCCAGCAGCTTAGAGGGGTTCACAGATACGCAGTATTTT
>.|TRBD2|TRBV29-1|TRBJ2-7
CSAGTSGSWRSYEQYF
TGCAGCGCTGGGACTAGCGGGAGTTGGAGATCCTACGAGCAGTACTTC
>.|.|TRBV28|TRBJ2-7
CASSFLLEQYF
TGTGCCAGCAGTTTTCTCCTCGAGCAGTACTTC
>.|.|TRBV19|TRBJ1-1
CASIQGGLTEAFF
TGTGCCAGTATCCAAGGAGGTTTGACTGAAGCTTTCTTT
>once|TRBD2|TRBV7-8|TRBJ2-5
CASSLAQFSGLAGRQETQYF
TGTGCCAGCAGCCTTGCCCAGTTTTCGGGACTAGCGGGCCGCCAAGAGACCCAGTACTTC
>.|.|TRBV9|TRBJ1-5
CASGDGASNQPQHF
TGTGCCAGCGGAGATGGGGCTAGCAATCAGCCCCAGCATTTT
>.|.|TRBV4-3|TRBJ2-2
CASSQEPHKNTGELFF
TGCGCCAGCAGCCAAGAGCCCCACAAGAACACCGGGGAGCTGTTTTTT
>once|.|TRBV18|TRBJ2-5
CASSPDQVQETQYF
TGTGCCAGCTCACCAGATCAGGTCCAAGAGACCCAGTACTTC
>few|.|TRBV5-4|TRBJ2-5
CASSQEGDSQETQYF
TGTGCCAGCAGCCAAGAGGGCGACTCACAAGAGACCCAGTACTTC
>.|.|TRBV14|TRBJ2-4
CASSQIRGNIQYF
TGTGCCAGCAGCCAAATAAGGGGAAACATTCAGTACTTC
>.|TRBD2|TRBV19|TRBJ2-7
CASSIAAGGSYEQYF
TGTGCCAGTAGTATAGCGGCGGGGGGATCCTACGAGCAGTACTTC
>.|.|TRBV7-9|TRBJ2-1
CASRDSGYNEQFF
TGTGCCAGCAGAGATAGCGGATACAATGAGCAGTTCTTC
>.|TRBD2|TRBV11-3|TRBJ2-1
CASAGGNNGQFF
TGTGCCAGCGCGGGGGGAAACAATGGGCAGTTCTTC
>.|.|TRBV6-5|TRBJ2-1
CASSFGSNEQFF
TGTGCCAGCAGTTTCGGGAGCAATGAGCAGTTCTTC
>.|.|TRBV19|TRBJ2-6
CASSREGSGANVLTF
TGTGCCAGTAGCCGTGAGGGATCTGGGGCCAACGTCCTGACTTTC
>.|.|TRBV5-1|TRBJ2-1
CASSFSRGTHGEQFF
TGCGCCAGCAGCTTCTCAAGGGGAACCCATGGTGAGCAGTTCTTC
>.|TRBD2|TRBV28|TRBJ2-7
CASTGGDSPYEQYF
TGTGCCAGCACGGGGGGGGATTCCCCCTACGAGCAGTACTTC
>.|.|TRBV11-1|TRBJ1-5
CASSLGTGEPQHF
TGTGCCAGCAGCTTAGGTACAGGAGAGCCCCAGCATTTT
>.|TRBD1|TRBV28|TRBJ1-4
CASTRSGGGEKLFF
TGTGCCAGCACCCGGTCAGGGGGAGGTGAAAAACTGTTTTTT
>.|TRBD1|TRBV7-8|TRBJ2-7
CASSLGQRPYEQYF
TGTGCCAGCAGCCTGGGACAGCGACCCTACGAGCAGTACTTC
>.|.|TRBV4-1|TRBJ2-7
CASSQTSRDSFYEQYF
TGCGCCAGCAGCCAAACGTCGCGGGACAGTTTCTACGAGCAGTACTTC
>.|TRBD1|TRBV4-2|TRBJ1-4
CASSQDAGQGPNEKLFF
TGTGCCAGCAGCCAAGACGCGGGACAGGGCCCTAATGAAAAACTGTTTTTT
>.|.|TRBV5-1|TRBJ2-2
CASSSHATELGELFF
TGCGCCAGCAGCTCACATGCGACAGAGCTCGGGGAGCTGTTTTTT